These 32 T cell receptor beta chains share one sample of origin, sequenced in a study of T-cell memory formation after mild COVID-19. TCRdb reprocessed the 5' RACE reads with MiXCR, giving one entry per CDR3 protein. The sample lists 180,000 or so distinct CDR3 sequences; 16% were seen once. The sample taken for sequencing was PBMCs or a T cell subset sorted from them (not recorded which). These receptors were obtained from an adult woman who had mild COVID-19 (a few samples of this study predate the infection). Cell type and time point are not known.

V gene TRBV18 combines with J gene TRBJ1-1; D remains ambiguous. The ends were cut back, 1 base at V and 7 bases at J, with 13 bases in the middle. Germline V gene data show CDR1 as KGHSH and CDR2 as LQKENI. The CDR3 loop spans 14 amino acids. CDR3 sequence (DNA): TGTGCCAGCTCACCACGGGTGGGTTCGGGTGAAGCTTTCTTT. It translates to CASSPRVGSGEAFF.

This clonotype has a handful of counts. The J gene is TRBJ2-5, the V gene TRBV20-1, with 9 nucleotides matching TRBD2. V lost 0 bases to trimming and J lost 1 base; unmatched junction nucleotides: 15. This CDR3 is built from 19 residues. Germline assignment: CDR1 DFQATT and CDR2 SNEGSKA (reference sequence). The CDR3 loop reads CSARDLGGGREKIQETQYF. CDR3 DNA sequence: TGCAGTGCTAGAGATTTGGGAGGCGGGAGGGAAAAGATCCAAGAGACCCAGTACTTC.

The rearrangement joins TRBV7-8 to TRBJ2-5, with 10 bases aligning to TRBD2. Unmatched junction bases numbered 18, after V lost 4 bases and J lost 7 bases. CDR1 and CDR2 (germline): SGHVS, FQNEAQ. CDR3 length: 18 residues. The CDR3 DNA reads as TGTGCCAGCAGCTCCGCCCGGGTAGCGGGGGGACCGAGGGGGACCCAGTACTTC. This gives the protein CASSSARVAGGPRGTQYF.

This clonotype was seen only a few times. The chain couples TRBV5-1 to TRBJ1-2; 9 bases match TRBD1. This CDR3 has 15 amino acids. Germline trimming cut 4 bases from V and 5 bases from J; bases unmatched to any gene: 9. Germline assignment: CDR1 SGHRS and CDR2 YFSETQ. CDR3 DNA sequence: TGCGCCAGCAGCCCGTCACGGGGGACAGGGTATGGCTACACCTTC. Translated, it gives CASSPSRGTGYGYTF.

There are many counts of this clonotype. V and J are TRBV10-3 and TRBJ2-7, with a tentative D call TRBD1 (5 bases). The length of the CDR3 is 12 residues. V was cut by 4 bases and J by 9 bases, with 13 bases left in between. Looked up from germline, CDR1 is ENHRY and CDR2 is SYGVKD. The CDR3 sequence is CAISGQYLLQYF. CDR3 sequence (DNA): TGTGCCATCAGTGGACAGTATCTATTGCAGTACTTC.

This clonotype was counted between two and nine times. The genes are TRBV2 and TRBJ1-1, with D perhaps matching TRBD1 (5 bases). Trimming removed 6 bases at V and 4 bases at J, with 12 bases between. The CDR3 is 13 residues long. Germline CDR1 and CDR2: SNHLY and FYNNEI. CDR3 coding DNA: TGTGCCAGCAGACCCCGTCAGGGCACTGAAGCTTTCTTT. Its translation: CASRPRQGTEAFF.

The CDR3 DNA sequence: TGTGCCAGCAGTAGTGGACTCCAAGATACGCAGTATTTT. This translates into CASSSGLQDTQYF. The chain recombines TRBV12-3 or TRBV12-4 with TRBJ2-3; tentative D call: TRBD2 (5 bases). The ends were cut back, 5 bases at V and 5 bases at J, with 11 bases in the middle. This CDR3 comprises 13 residues.

This clonotype was detected a few times. The chain carries TRBV7-8 and TRBJ2-3; TRBD2 matches 14 bases. Germline V gene lookup returns CDR1 SGHVS and CDR2 FQNEAQ. This CDR3 region has 20 residues. The V gene end was trimmed by 5 bases and the J gene end by 2 bases; junction bases not matched to a gene: 15. In DNA, the CDR3 is TGTGCCAGCAGCCCTAGGGTGACTAGCGGGAGGGCCGGGCTCACAGATACGCAGTATTTT. It yields the protein CASSPRVTSGRAGLTDTQYF.

This clonotype has just a few counts. The chain links TRBV12-3 or TRBV12-4 to TRBJ2-7, with 7 bases identical to TRBD2. The V and J ends lost 2 bases and 0 bases, in that order; junction bases with no gene match: 10. This CDR3 comprises 17 residues. CDR3 protein: CASSLFPAGVRSYEQYF. The DNA of the CDR3 is TGTGCCAGCAGTTTATTTCCGGCGGGAGTCCGCTCCTACGAGCAGTACTTC.

This clonotype was counted only a few times. The J gene is TRBJ2-7, the V gene TRBV7-8; no clear D gene. Per germline, CDR1 SGHVS and CDR2 FQNEAQ. Deletions cut 5 bases from V and 0 bases from J, with 14 bases between. CDR3 length: 15 residues. CDR3 DNA: TGTGCCAGCAGCCCCCGGACCTCGAGCTCCTACGAGCAGTACTTC. It yields the protein CASSPRTSSSYEQYF. The full variable domain, its missing parts supplied by reference TRBV7-8 and TRBJ2-7, is GAGVSQSPRYKVAKRGQDVALRCDPISGHVSLFWYQQALGQGPEFLTYFQNEAQLDKSGLPSDRFFAERPEGSVSTLKIQRTQQEDSAVYLCASSPRTSSSYEQYFGPGTRLTVT.

This clonotype has a handful of counts. This chain uses TRBV5-5 with TRBJ1-2, with D uncertain. V gave up 0 bases and J gave up 7 bases, with 13 bases separating them. The CDR3 has 14 residues. The germline gives CDR1 SGHKS, CDR2 YYEKEE (reference sequence). CDR3 sequence: CASSLDRSFGGYTF. The CDR3 nucleotides are TGTGCCAGCAGCTTGGACAGATCGTTCGGTGGCTACACCTTC.

The rearrangement joins TRBV5-1 to TRBJ2-5; D might be TRBD2 (5 bases). V lost 4 bases and J 5 bases, leaving 12 bases between the germline ends. Germline values: CDR1 SGHRS, CDR2 YFSETQ. The CDR3 length is 13 residues. CDR3 sequence reads: CASSAGQMETQYF. DNA for the CDR3: TGCGCCAGCAGCGCGGGCCAGATGGAGACCCAGTACTTC.

The V and J genes are TRBV5-1 and TRBJ2-2; D gene ambiguous. V was shortened by 2 bases and J by 4 bases, with 6 bases between the two germline ends. CDR3 length: 13 amino acids. From germline, CDR1 is SGHRS and CDR2 YFSETQ. The CDR3 loop reads CASSLEVTGELFF. In nucleotides, the CDR3 is TGCGCCAGCAGCTTAGAAGTCACCGGGGAGCTGTTTTTT.

This clonotype was observed a few times. The CDR3 coding sequence is TGCAGTGCTAGAGGACTAGCGGGTTCTAGCACAGATACGCAGTATTTT. This encodes CSARGLAGSSTDTQYF. The chain couples TRBV20-1 to TRBJ2-3; the match to TRBD2 covers 10 bases. Germline lookup yields CDR1 DFQATT and CDR2 SNEGSKA (reference sequence). Trimming at V came to 1 base and at J to 0 bases, leaving 4 bases not matched to a gene. CDR3 length equals 16 residues.

This clonotype was counted only a few times. This chain uses TRBV7-9 with TRBJ2-7, with 10 bases aligning to TRBD1. This CDR3 spans 14 amino acids. CDR1 and CDR2 (germline): SEHNR, FQNEAQ (reference sequence). V lost 4 bases and J lost 4; bases outside the gene matches: 4. CDR3 in amino acids: CASSWGTGVYEQYF. CDR3 coding DNA: TGTGCCAGCAGCTGGGGGACAGGGGTGTACGAGCAGTACTTC.

This clonotype has only a few counts. The chain combines TRBV5-1 with TRBJ1-1; no clear D gene. Trimming took off 5 bases at V and 4 bases at J, with 15 bases between the two ends. CDR1 is SGHRS, CDR2 YFSETQ, per germline. This CDR3 contains 14 residues. The CDR3 nucleotides read TGCGCCAGCAGTGAATGGGGAGGAGGCACTGAAGCTTTCTTT. Residues: CASSEWGGGTEAFF.

This clonotype was picked up a small number of times. The chain carries TRBV29-1 and TRBJ1-1, with TRBD1 matching over 8 bases. The CDR3 loop spans 13 amino acids. J gave up 2 bases and V 6 bases, and 5 bases lay outside the gene matches. The germline gives CDR1 SQVTM, CDR2 ANQGSEA. In DNA, the CDR3 is TGCAGCGTCGGAGGACAGGGCAACACTGAAGCTTTCTTT. Protein product: CSVGGQGNTEAFF.

This clonotype was picked up a small number of times. The chain recombines TRBV20-1 with TRBJ2-3; the D gene is possibly TRBD1 (6 bases). Germline V CDR1 and CDR2: DFQATT, SNEGSKA (reference sequence). This CDR3 comprises 18 residues. The V end was cut by 2 bases, the J end by 0 bases, with 21 bases between. For the CDR3, the DNA is TGCAGTGCTAGACCCCTCCCGGGGACAATTATAAGCACAGATACGCAGTATTTT. This translates into CSARPLPGTIISTDTQYF.

This clonotype was seen a handful of times. V is TRBV7-9 and J is TRBJ1-1; D is ambiguous. CDR1 and CDR2 from the germline V gene are SEHNR and FQNEAQ (reference sequence). V was clipped by 2 bases and J by 0 bases, with 7 bases between them. CDR3 length equals 14 residues. The CDR3 sequence: CASSLISLNTEAFF. CDR3 nucleotides: TGTGCCAGCAGCTTAATTAGCCTGAACACTGAAGCTTTCTTT.

In this sample, this clonotype turned up a few times. The chain carries TRBV5-5 and TRBJ2-2; a possible D gene is TRBD1 (5 bases). There are 13 residues in the CDR3. Trimming took 2 bases from V and 6 from J, leaving 8 bases between them. Germline V gene data show CDR1 as SGHKS and CDR2 as YYEKEE (reference sequence). For the CDR3, the DNA is TGTGCCAGCAGCTTAGGGGCGGCCGGGGAGCTGTTTTTT. This encodes CASSLGAAGELFF. The full variable domain, with the rest looked up from reference TRBV5-5 and TRBJ2-2, is DAGVTQSPTHLIKTRGQQVTLRCSPISGHKSVSWYQQVLGQGPQFIFQYYEKEERGRGNFPDRFSARQFPNYSSELNVNALLLGDSALYLCASSLGAAGELFFGEGSRLTVL.

This chain connects TRBV10-3 to TRBJ2-7, with D possibly TRBD2 on 5 matching bases. The V gene's germline CDR1 is ENHRY and CDR2 SYGVKD. Trimming cost V 6 bases and J 7 bases, with 10 bases left between them. This CDR3 comprises 11 residues. CDR3 in amino acids: CAISDYPEQYF. Here the CDR3 DNA reads TGTGCCATCAGCGACTATCCTGAGCAGTACTTC.

The chain links TRBV5-5 to TRBJ2-5; D perhaps matches TRBD1 (6 bases). Germline assignment: CDR1 SGHKS and CDR2 YYEKEE (reference sequence). CDR3 length equals 15 residues. V shed 4 bases and J shed 3 bases, with 16 bases lying between them. The CDR3 spells CASSQTEEGEETQYF. In DNA, the CDR3 is TGTGCCAGCAGCCAGACCGAAGAGGGGGAAGAGACCCAGTACTTC.

The CDR3: CASSLAPAGSALYGYTF. The CDR3 DNA reads TGTGCCAGCAGTTTAGCGCCAGCCGGGTCTGCCCTCTATGGCTACACCTTC. The chain links TRBV12-3 or TRBV12-4 to TRBJ1-2; D not certain. V was trimmed by 0 bases and J by 4 bases, leaving 18 bases between them. The CDR3 is 17 residues long.

This clonotype was seen a handful of times. The chain has TRBV29-1 and TRBJ2-3; no firm D call. The V end lost 7 bases, the J end lost 7 bases, and 18 bases lay between the germline ends. Germline V gives CDR1 SQVTM, CDR2 ANQGSEA. The CDR3 length is 13 residues. The CDR3 reads CSARVGKRNTQYF. For the CDR3, the DNA is TGCAGCGCAAGGGTGGGGAAGAGAAATACGCAGTATTTT.

The rearrangement links TRBV21-1 to TRBJ2-7; no DNA check was done on the table's D call, TRBD2. TRBV21-1 is termed a pseudogene. The CDR3 spans 18 residues. CDR3 sequence reads: CASSDGLAGGPQTYEQYF. In DNA, the CDR3 is TGTGCCAGCAGCGACGGACTAGCGGGAGGGCCTCAAACCTACGAGCAGTACTTC.

This clonotype was counted a few times. The CDR3 here is CASSPGLARADTQYF. As DNA, the CDR3 is TGTGCCAGCAGCCCGGGACTAGCGAGGGCGGATACGCAGTATTTT. The chain combines TRBV7-2 with TRBJ2-3; 10 bases fit TRBD2. Germline V CDR1 and CDR2: SGHTA, FQGNSA. This CDR3 spans 15 amino acids. V shed 5 bases and J 6 bases; nucleotides not matched to a gene: 8.

V usage is TRBV24-1 and J usage is TRBJ2-3; 7 bases are shared with TRBD1. The CDR3 totals 14 residues. J was trimmed by 6 bases and V by 4 bases; bases with no gene match: 6. Germline V gene lookup returns CDR1 KGHDR and CDR2 SFDVKD. CDR3 protein: CATSDRDSEDTQYF. The CDR3, as DNA: TGTGCCACCAGTGACCGGGACAGCGAGGATACGCAGTATTTT.

This clonotype was counted a few times. At one end the junction does not follow the germline gene, possibly because of a read error. The chain combines TRBV7-2 with TRBJ2-5; the D is unclear. The CDR3 runs 11 residues. Per germline, CDR1 SGHTA and CDR2 FQGNSA. CDR3 bases: TGTGCCAGCAGCCAGACCCTACGGTGGGACTTC. Protein sequence: CASSQTLRWDF. The full variable domain, rest sourced from reference TRBV7-2 and TRBJ2-5, is GAGVSQSPSNKVTEKGKDVELRCDPISGHTALYWYRQSLGQGLEFLIYFQGNSAPDKSGLPSDRFSAERTGGSVSTLTIQRTQQEDSAVYLCASSQTLRWDFGPGTRLLVL.

The sample holds a few counts of this clonotype. V and J are TRBV20-1 and TRBJ1-2, with 8 bases aligning to TRBD1. CDR1 and CDR2 from the germline V gene are DFQATT and SNEGSKA (reference sequence). The junction had 4 bases not matched to a gene; V was cut back by 0 bases and J by 4 bases. The CDR3 length is 14 residues. CDR3 coding DNA: TGCAGTGCTAGAGATTCAGGGGGCAGCTATGGCTACACCTTC. This sequence encodes CSARDSGGSYGYTF.

In its sample, this clonotype was seen a few times. The chain recombines TRBV2 with TRBJ2-1; a possible D gene is TRBD1 (6 bases). This CDR3 has 13 amino acids. Per germline, CDR1 SNHLY and CDR2 FYNNEI. Trimming removed 7 bases from V and 7 bases from J, with 14 bases in between. CDR3 region: CASKGEGGNEQFF. CDR3 bases: TGTGCCAGCAAAGGGGAAGGGGGAAATGAGCAGTTCTTC.

In this sample, this clonotype turned up a few times. The rearrangement uses TRBV12-3 or TRBV12-4 and TRBJ2-5, with D possibly TRBD1 on 5 matching bases. The CDR3 has 16 residues. V gave up 4 bases and J gave up 5 bases, with 20 bases separating them. The CDR3 reads CASSSGIGPGSETQYF. As DNA, the CDR3 is TGTGCCAGCAGTTCAGGAATCGGGCCAGGGTCGGAGACCCAGTACTTC.

The chain combines TRBV7-2 with TRBJ2-3; D is ambiguous. The CDR3 extends over 12 amino acids. The germline V gene encodes CDR1 SGHTA and CDR2 FQGNSA. Deletions cut 3 bases from V and 3 bases from J, with 4 bases between. CDR3 region: CASSFITDTQYF. CDR3 DNA: TGTGCCAGCAGCTTTATTACAGATACGCAGTATTTT.